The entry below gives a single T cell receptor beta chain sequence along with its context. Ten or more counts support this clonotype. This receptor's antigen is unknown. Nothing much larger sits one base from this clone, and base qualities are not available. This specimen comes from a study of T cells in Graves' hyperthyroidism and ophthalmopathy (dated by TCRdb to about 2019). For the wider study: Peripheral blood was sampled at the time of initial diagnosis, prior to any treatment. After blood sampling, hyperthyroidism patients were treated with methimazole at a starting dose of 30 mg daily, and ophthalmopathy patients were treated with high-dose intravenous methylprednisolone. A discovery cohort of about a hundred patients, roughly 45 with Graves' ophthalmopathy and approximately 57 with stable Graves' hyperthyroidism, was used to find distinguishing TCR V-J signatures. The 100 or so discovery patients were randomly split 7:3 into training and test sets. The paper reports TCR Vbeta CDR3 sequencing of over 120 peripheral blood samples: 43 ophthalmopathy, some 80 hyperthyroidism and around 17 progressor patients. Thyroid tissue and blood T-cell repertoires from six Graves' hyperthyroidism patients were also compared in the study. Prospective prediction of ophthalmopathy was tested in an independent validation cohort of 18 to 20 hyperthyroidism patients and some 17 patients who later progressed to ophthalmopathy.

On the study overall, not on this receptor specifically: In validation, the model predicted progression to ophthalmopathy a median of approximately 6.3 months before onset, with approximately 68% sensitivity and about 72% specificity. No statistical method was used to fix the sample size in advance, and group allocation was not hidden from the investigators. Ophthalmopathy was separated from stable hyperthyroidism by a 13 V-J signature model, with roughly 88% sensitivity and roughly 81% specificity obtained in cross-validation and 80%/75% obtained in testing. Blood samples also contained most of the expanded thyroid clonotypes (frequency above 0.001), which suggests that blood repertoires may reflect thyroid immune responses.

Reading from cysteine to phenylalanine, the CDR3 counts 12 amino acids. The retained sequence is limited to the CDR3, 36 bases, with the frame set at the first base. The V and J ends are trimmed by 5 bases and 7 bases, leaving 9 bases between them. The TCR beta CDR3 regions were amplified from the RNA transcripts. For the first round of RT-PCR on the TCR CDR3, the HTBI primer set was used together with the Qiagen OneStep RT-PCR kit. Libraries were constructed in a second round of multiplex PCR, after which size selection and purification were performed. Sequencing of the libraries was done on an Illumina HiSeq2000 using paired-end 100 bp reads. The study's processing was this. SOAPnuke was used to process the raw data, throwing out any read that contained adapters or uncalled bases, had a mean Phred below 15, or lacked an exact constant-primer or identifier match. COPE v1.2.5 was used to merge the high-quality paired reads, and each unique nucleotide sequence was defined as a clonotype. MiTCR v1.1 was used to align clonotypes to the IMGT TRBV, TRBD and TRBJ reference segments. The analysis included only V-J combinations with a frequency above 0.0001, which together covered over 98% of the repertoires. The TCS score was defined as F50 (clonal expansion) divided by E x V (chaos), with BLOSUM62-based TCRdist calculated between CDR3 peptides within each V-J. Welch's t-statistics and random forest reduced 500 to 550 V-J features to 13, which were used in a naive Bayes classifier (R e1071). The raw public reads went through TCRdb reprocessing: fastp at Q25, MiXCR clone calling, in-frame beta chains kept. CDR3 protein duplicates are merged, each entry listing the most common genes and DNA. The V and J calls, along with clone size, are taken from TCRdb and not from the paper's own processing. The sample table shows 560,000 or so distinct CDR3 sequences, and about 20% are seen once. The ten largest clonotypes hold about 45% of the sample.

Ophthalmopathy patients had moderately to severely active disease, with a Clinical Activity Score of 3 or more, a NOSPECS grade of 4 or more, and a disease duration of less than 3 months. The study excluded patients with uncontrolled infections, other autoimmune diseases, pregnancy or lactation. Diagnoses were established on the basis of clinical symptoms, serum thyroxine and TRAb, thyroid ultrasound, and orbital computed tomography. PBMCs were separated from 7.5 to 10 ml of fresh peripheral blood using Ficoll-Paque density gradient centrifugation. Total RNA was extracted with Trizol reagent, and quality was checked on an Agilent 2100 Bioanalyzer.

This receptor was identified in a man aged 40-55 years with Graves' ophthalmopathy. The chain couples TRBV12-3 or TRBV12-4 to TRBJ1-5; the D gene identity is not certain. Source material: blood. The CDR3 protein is CASSAQRQPQHF. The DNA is TGTGCCAGCAGTGCTCAACGCCAGCCCCAGCATTTT.